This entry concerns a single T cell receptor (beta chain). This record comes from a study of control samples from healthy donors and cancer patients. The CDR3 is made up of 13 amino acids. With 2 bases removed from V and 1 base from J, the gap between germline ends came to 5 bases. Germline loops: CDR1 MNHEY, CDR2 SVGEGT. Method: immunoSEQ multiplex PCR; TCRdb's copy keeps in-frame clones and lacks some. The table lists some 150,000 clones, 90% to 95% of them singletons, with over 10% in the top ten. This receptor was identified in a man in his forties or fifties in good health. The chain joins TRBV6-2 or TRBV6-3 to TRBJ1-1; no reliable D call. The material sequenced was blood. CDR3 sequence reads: CASSYIKNTEAFF. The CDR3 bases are TGTGCCAGCAGTTACATAAAGAACACTGAAGCTTTCTTT.